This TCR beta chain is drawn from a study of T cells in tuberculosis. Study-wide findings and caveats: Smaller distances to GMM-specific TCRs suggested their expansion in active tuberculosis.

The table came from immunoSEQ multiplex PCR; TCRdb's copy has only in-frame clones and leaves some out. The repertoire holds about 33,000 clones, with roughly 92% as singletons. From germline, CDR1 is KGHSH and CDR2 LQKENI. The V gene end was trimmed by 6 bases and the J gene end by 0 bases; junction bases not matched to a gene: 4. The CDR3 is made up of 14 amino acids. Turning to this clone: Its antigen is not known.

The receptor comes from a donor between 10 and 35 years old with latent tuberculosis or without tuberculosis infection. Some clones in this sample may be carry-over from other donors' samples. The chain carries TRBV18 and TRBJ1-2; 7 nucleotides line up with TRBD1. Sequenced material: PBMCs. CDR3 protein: CASSPGGTNYGYTF. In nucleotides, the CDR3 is TGTGCCAGCTCGCCAGGGGGGACTAACTATGGCTACACCTTC.